What follows is one T cell receptor beta chain and its context. Antigen: not known. The assay was immunoSEQ multiplex PCR, and TCRdb's table has in-frame clones only and misses some. The sample lists 95,000 to 150,000 clones; roughly nine tenths were seen once. The ends were cut back, 4 bases at V and 8 bases at J, with 24 bases in the middle. This CDR3 has 17 amino acids. Germline V gene lookup returns CDR1 SGHTA and CDR2 FQGNSA. This specimen belongs to a study of T cell responses to AZD1222 COVID-19 vaccine. Whole-study context: Second doses at about 4 or about 12 weeks were pooled.

Points from the study as a whole: Within unmutated variant regions lay the reported targets of nearly half of spike-specific TCRs. The sample set comprised mostly white British donors with more females, and clonal diversity was possibly underestimated.

This TCR came from an adult in good health. The chain couples TRBV7-2 to TRBJ1-3; D is unresolved. The sequencing used peripheral blood, collected on day 0 of AZD1222 vaccination. The CDR3 bases are TGTGCCAGCAGCTCCCCTCCCGACGGATCTCTGGTAGACACCATATATTTT. Translating it yields CASSSPPDGSLVDTIYF.